These 25 T cell receptor beta chains came from one sample sequenced in a study of long-term antiretroviral therapy in people with HIV. Samples were assayed with immunoSEQ v3.0 at survey level. Data came from immunoSEQ multiplex PCR; TCRdb stores just in-frame clones and leaves some out. The table includes about 21,000 clones, 90% detected once. The sequenced sample was unsorted PBMCs, obtained approximately 4.4 years before starting antiretroviral therapy. Receptors were obtained from a woman in her twenties or thirties with HIV.

The chain is built from TRBV2 and TRBJ2-2; 8 bases line up with TRBD2. Germline trimming cut 5 bases from V and 3 bases from J; bases unmatched to any gene: 5. The CDR3 covers 15 residues. Germline CDR1 SNHLY, CDR2 FYNNEI. The CDR3 region is CASSPGTSYTGELFF. The DNA for the CDR3 is TGTGCCAGCAGTCCCGGGACTAGTTACACCGGGGAGCTGTTTTTT.

The chain links TRBV4-3 to TRBJ2-2, with TRBD1 as a possible D gene (5 bases). Germline V gene lookup returns CDR1 LGHNA and CDR2 YSLEER. Trimming removed 0 bases at V and 1 base at J, with 9 bases between. CDR3 length equals 16 residues. CDR3 sequence reads: CASSQDGQKNTGELFF. The CDR3 nucleotides read TGCGCCAGCAGCCAAGATGGACAAAAGAACACCGGGGAGCTGTTTTTT.

The CDR3 DNA reads as TGTGCCAGTAGCTTGTCCTACAATGAGCAGTTCTTC. Translated: CASSLSYNEQFF. The chain couples TRBV19 to TRBJ2-1; no clear D. The CDR3 covers 12 residues. The germline CDR1 and CDR2 sequences are LNHDA and SQIVND (reference sequence). The V end was cut by 6 bases, the J end by 1 base, with 4 bases between.

This clone came up once. The gene calls are TRBV6-6 and TRBJ2-3, with TRBD2 matching over 12 bases. This CDR3 region has 16 residues. The J segment lost 5 bases and the V segment lost 6 bases, leaving 9 bases of the junction unmatched. The germline V gene has CDR1 MNHNY and CDR2 SVGAGI (reference sequence). CDR3 region: CASSFLAGGPGDTQYF. The CDR3 DNA is TGTGCCAGCAGCTTTCTAGCGGGGGGGCCGGGAGATACGCAGTATTTT.

The gene calls are TRBV5-6 and TRBJ1-5, with D hard to call. CDR1 SGHDT and CDR2 YYEEEE come from the germline V gene. V lost 1 base, J lost 1 base, and 9 bases lay in between. This CDR3 region has 15 residues. CDR3 in DNA: TGTGCCAGCAGCTTGATGGGGAGGAGCAATCAGCCCCAGCATTTT. It yields the protein CASSLMGRSNQPQHF.

This clone was observed a single time. V is TRBV5-1 and J is TRBJ1-1, with 8 positions matching TRBD1. Germline V lookup: CDR1 SGHRS, CDR2 YFSETQ. The J segment lost 2 bases and the V segment lost 6 bases, leaving 3 bases of the junction unmatched. This CDR3 comprises 13 residues. CDR3 sequence reads: CASTGQDNTEAFF. The CDR3 DNA is TGCGCCAGCACGGGACAGGATAACACTGAAGCTTTCTTT.

A single count supports this clone. The chain couples TRBV7-2 to TRBJ2-3; TRBD2 might be the D (6 bases). CDR1 is SGHTA and CDR2 is FQGNSA in the germline V gene. This CDR3 has 14 residues. V was pared by 0 bases and J by 8 bases, with 12 bases between. The DNA for the CDR3 is TGTGCCAGCAGCTTAGCTCCTAGCGCAGTTACGCAGTATTTT. Protein product: CASSLAPSAVTQYF.

This clone has a handful of counts. The gene calls are TRBV7-2 and TRBJ1-2, with D perhaps TRBD1 (5 bases). The germline CDR1 and CDR2 sequences are SGHTA and FQGNSA. This CDR3 has 14 residues. Trimming cost V 3 bases and J 4 bases, with 12 bases left between them. The DNA for the CDR3 is TGTGCCAGCAGCTTTAAGGGGCGTTCCTATGGCTACACCTTC. As protein: CASSFKGRSYGYTF.

The chain combines TRBV19 with TRBJ1-3, with D hard to call. Germline lookup yields CDR1 LNHDA and CDR2 SQIVND (reference sequence). Trimming shortened V by 6 bases and J by 0 bases, and 6 bases separated the two germline ends. CDR3 size: 13 residues. The CDR3 is CASRGISGNTIYF. The CDR3, as DNA: TGTGCCAGTAGAGGGATCTCTGGAAACACCATATATTTT.

CDR3 loop: CAWSWGLSNGYTF. The CDR3 nucleotides are TGTGCCTGGAGCTGGGGGTTATCCAATGGCTACACCTTC. The chain couples TRBV30 to TRBJ1-2; D possibly corresponds to TRBD1 (5 bases). Germline values: CDR1 GTSNPN, CDR2 SVGIG (reference sequence). The CDR3 totals 13 residues. Trimming left V 3 bases short and J 6 bases short, with 14 bases between.

The chain links TRBV5-6 to TRBJ2-3; D remains ambiguous. The CDR3 covers 15 residues. CDR1 is SGHDT, CDR2 YYEEEE, per germline. Trimming shortened V by 1 base and J by 1 base, and 10 bases separated the two germline ends. The CDR3 coding sequence is TGTGCCAGCAGCTTGTTAGTGGACGGCACAGATACGCAGTATTTT. Its protein product is CASSLLVDGTDTQYF.

V usage is TRBV9 and J usage is TRBJ1-4; 7 bases are a match to TRBD1. Germline lookup yields CDR1 SGDLS and CDR2 YYNGEE. The CDR3 runs to 15 residues. V was clipped by 0 bases and J by 11 bases; unmatched bases: 10. CDR3 in amino acids: CASSVGPGGVGKLFF. CDR3 DNA sequence: TGTGCCAGCAGCGTAGGTCCAGGGGGAGTTGGGAAACTGTTTTTT.

This chain uses TRBV30 with TRBJ1-5, with 12 nucleotides matching TRBD1. Germline V gene lookup returns CDR1 GTSNPN and CDR2 SVGIG (reference sequence). The CDR3 is 16 amino acids. V was clipped by 2 bases and J by 4 bases; unmatched bases: 6. The CDR3, as DNA: TGTGCCTGGAGTACGAGGGGACAGGGGGCAAATCAGCCCCAGCATTTT. Its protein is CAWSTRGQGANQPQHF.

V usage is TRBV18 and J usage is TRBJ1-1, with D hard to call. Per germline, CDR1 KGHSH and CDR2 LQKENI. CDR3 length: 14 residues. V was shortened by 4 bases and J by 5 bases, with 14 bases between the two germline ends. The CDR3 sequence: CASSLQVLETEAFF. CDR3 sequence (DNA): TGTGCCAGCTCACTTCAGGTACTGGAAACTGAAGCTTTCTTT.

The rearrangement joins TRBV25-1 to TRBJ1-1, with TRBD1 identical over 7 bases. With 0 bases clipped from V and 7 bases from J, the junction kept 8 bases outside the gene matches. Per the germline V gene, CDR1 is MGHDK and CDR2 is SYGVNS. CDR3 length equals 15 residues. The CDR3 sequence: CASSEYWRQGGEAFF. The CDR3 nucleotides are TGTGCCAGCAGTGAATATTGGAGACAGGGTGGTGAAGCTTTCTTT.

The V gene is TRBV19, the J gene TRBJ2-6; the D is unclear. Germline loops: CDR1 LNHDA, CDR2 SQIVND (reference sequence). Trimming took off 5 bases at V and 12 bases at J, with 11 bases between the two ends. The CDR3 is made up of 12 amino acids. The CDR3 region is CASSDDASVLTF. CDR3 coding DNA: TGTGCCAGTAGTGATGATGCGTCCGTCCTGACTTTC.

This clone was detected once. The rearrangement links TRBV5-1 to TRBJ2-1, with D unresolved. The V end was cut by 1 base, the J end by 0 bases, with 2 bases between. The CDR3 runs to 13 residues. CDR1 is SGHRS and CDR2 is YFSETQ in the germline V gene. The CDR3 coding sequence is TGCGCCAGCAGCTTGAGCTCCTACAATGAGCAGTTCTTC. Translated, it gives CASSLSSYNEQFF.

The V and J genes are TRBV7-8 and TRBJ2-3; TRBD2 is a possible D gene (6 bases). Trimming cost V 0 bases and J 1 base, with 11 bases left between them. Germline-derived CDR1 and CDR2 are SGHVS and FQNEAQ. The CDR3 length is 16 residues. CDR3 DNA sequence: TGTGCCAGCAGCTTAGCGGGGGGATTAGGCACAGATACGCAGTATTTT. The encoded protein is CASSLAGGLGTDTQYF.

CDR3 in DNA: TGTGCCACCAGGGGGGGCGGCAATCAGCCCCAGCATTTT. It codes for CATRGGGNQPQHF. This sequence joins TRBV6-5 and TRBJ1-5; 7 bases align to TRBD1. The CDR3 consists of 13 residues. The J segment lost 2 bases and the V segment lost 10 bases, leaving 5 bases of the junction unmatched. CDR1 and CDR2 (germline): MNHEY, SVGAGI.

This sequence joins TRBV7-9 and TRBJ2-7; D is uncertain. V shed 2 bases and J shed 6 bases, with 8 bases lying between them. Germline V gives CDR1 SEHNR, CDR2 FQNEAQ (reference sequence). The CDR3 sequence is 12 residues long. The DNA of the CDR3 is TGTGCCAGCAGCTTAATTTCGTCCGAGCAGTACTTC. Encoded protein: CASSLISSEQYF. Drawing the rest from reference TRBV7-9 and TRBJ2-7, the complete variable domain is DTGVSQNPRHKITKRGQNVTFRCDPISEHNRLYWYRQTLGQGPEFLTYFQNEAQLEKSRLLSDRFSAERPKGSFSTLEIQRTEQGDSAMYLCASSLISSEQYFGPGTRLTVT.

This rearrangement joins TRBV7-7 to TRBJ2-7, with a tentative D call TRBD2 (5 bases). V was trimmed by 5 bases and J by 2 bases, leaving 10 bases between them. The germline V gene encodes CDR1 SSHAT and CDR2 FNYEAQ (reference sequence). The CDR3 has 13 residues. CDR3 in amino acids: CASSPPGAYEQYF. The DNA of the CDR3 is TGTGCCAGCAGCCCACCCGGGGCCTACGAGCAGTACTTC. The entire variable domain, with the rest obtained from reference TRBV7-7 and TRBJ2-7, is as follows: GAGVSQSPRYKVTKRGQDVTLRCDPISSHATLYWYQQALGQGPEFLTYFNYEAQPDKSGLPSDRFSAERPEGSISTLTIQRTEQRDSAMYRCASSPPGAYEQYFGPGTRLTVT.

The DNA for the CDR3 is TGTGCCGGGGCTCGGGGCCCGAACACTGAAGCTTTCTTT. Protein sequence: CAGARGPNTEAFF. V gene TRBV6-5 combines with J gene TRBJ1-1; TRBD1 is a possible D gene (5 bases). Trimming stripped 11 bases from V and 1 base from J, with 14 bases between. The germline gives CDR1 MNHEY, CDR2 SVGAGI. CDR3 length: 13 amino acids.

The chain has TRBV6-5 and TRBJ2-5; 9 bases are shared with TRBD2. The CDR3 covers 13 residues. The ends lost 11 bases at V and 1 base at J; junction bases unmatched: 5. Germline CDR1 reads MNHEY; CDR2 reads SVGAGI. The CDR3 sequence: CAARGGLQETQYF. CDR3 sequence (DNA): TGTGCCGCGCGGGGGGGGCTCCAAGAGACCCAGTACTTC.

V and J are TRBV18 and TRBJ2-3; tentative D call: TRBD1 (6 bases). Germline CDR1 and CDR2: KGHSH and LQKENI. The CDR3 runs to 15 residues. The ends were cut back, 1 base at V and 6 bases at J, with 14 bases in the middle. The CDR3 sequence: CASSPLEQGLDTQYF. In DNA form, the CDR3 reads TGTGCCAGCTCACCACTGGAGCAGGGGTTGGATACGCAGTATTTT. Using reference TRBV18 and TRBJ2-3 for the parts outside the CDR3, the full variable domain is NAGVMQNPRHLVRRRGQEARLRCSPMKGHSHVYWYRQLPEEGLKFMVYLQKENIIDESGMPKERFSAEFPKEGPSILRIQQVVRGDSAAYFCASSPLEQGLDTQYFGPGTRLTVL.

The gene calls are TRBV4-3 and TRBJ2-7; TRBD1 might be the D (5 bases). Germline V gene lookup returns CDR1 LGHNA and CDR2 YSLEER. Deletions cut 0 bases from V and 5 bases from J, with 17 bases between. This CDR3 has 16 residues. DNA of the CDR3: TGCGCCAGCAGCCAAGATAGGGCAGGGAAAGGTAACGAGCAGTACTTC. Translated, it gives CASSQDRAGKGNEQYF.